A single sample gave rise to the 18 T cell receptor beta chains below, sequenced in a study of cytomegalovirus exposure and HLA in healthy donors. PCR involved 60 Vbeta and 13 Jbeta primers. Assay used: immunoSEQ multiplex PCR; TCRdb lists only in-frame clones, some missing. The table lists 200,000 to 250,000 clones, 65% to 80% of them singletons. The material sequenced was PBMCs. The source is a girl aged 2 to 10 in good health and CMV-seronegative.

CDR3 sequence reads: CASSVTSGSVRPTDTQYF. Written as DNA, the CDR3 is TGTGCCAGCAGTGTAACTAGCGGGAGTGTAAGACCCACAGATACGCAGTATTTT. V gene TRBV25-1 combines with J gene TRBJ2-3, with TRBD2 identical over 11 bases. This CDR3 is built from 18 residues. V lost 4 bases to trimming and J lost 2 bases; unmatched junction nucleotides: 11. Germline-derived CDR1 and CDR2 are MGHDK and SYGVNS.

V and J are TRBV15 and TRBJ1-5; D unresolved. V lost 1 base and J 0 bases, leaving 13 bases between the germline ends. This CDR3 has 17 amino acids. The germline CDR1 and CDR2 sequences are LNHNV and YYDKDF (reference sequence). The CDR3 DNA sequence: TGTGCCACCAGCAGAGGACGACGGACTCCTAGCAATCAGCCCCAGCATTTT. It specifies CATSRGRRTPSNQPQHF.

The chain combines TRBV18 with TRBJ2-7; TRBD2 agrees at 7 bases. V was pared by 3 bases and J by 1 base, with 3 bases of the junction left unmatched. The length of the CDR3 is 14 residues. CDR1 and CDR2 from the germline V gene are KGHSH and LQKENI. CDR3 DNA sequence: TGTGCCAGCTCACCCCAGCGGGGATCCTACGAGCAGTACTTC. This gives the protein CASSPQRGSYEQYF. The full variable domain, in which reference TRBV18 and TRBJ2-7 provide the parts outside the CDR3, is NAGVMQNPRHLVRRRGQEARLRCSPMKGHSHVYWYRQLPEEGLKFMVYLQKENIIDESGMPKERFSAEFPKEGPSILRIQQVVRGDSAAYFCASSPQRGSYEQYFGPGTRLTVT.

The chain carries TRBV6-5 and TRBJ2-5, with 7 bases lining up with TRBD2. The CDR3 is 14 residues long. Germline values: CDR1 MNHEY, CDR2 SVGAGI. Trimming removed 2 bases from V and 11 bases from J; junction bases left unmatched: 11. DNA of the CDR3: TGTGCCAGCAGTTACGGGACGGGAGGCACAAAACAGTACTTC. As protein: CASSYGTGGTKQYF.

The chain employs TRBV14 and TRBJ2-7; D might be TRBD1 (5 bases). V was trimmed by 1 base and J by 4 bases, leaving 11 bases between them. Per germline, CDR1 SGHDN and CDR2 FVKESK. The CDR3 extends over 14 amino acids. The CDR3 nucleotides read TGTGCCAGCAGCCAAGTCCCTCGACAGTACGAGCAGTACTTC. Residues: CASSQVPRQYEQYF.

The CDR3 reads CASSSTGDYTDTQYF. As DNA, the CDR3 is TGTGCCAGTAGCAGCACAGGGGATTACACAGATACGCAGTATTTT. The chain combines TRBV19 with TRBJ2-3; 7 nucleotides match TRBD1. The germline CDR1 and CDR2 sequences are LNHDA and SQIVND (reference sequence). The V gene end was trimmed by 6 bases and the J gene end by 2 bases; junction bases not matched to a gene: 8. The CDR3 length is 15 residues.

DNA for the CDR3: TGTGCCAGCAGCCAGGACAGGGGGTTTCGCGATACGCAGTATTTT. Translation gives CASSQDRGFRDTQYF. The rearrangement links TRBV14 to TRBJ2-3; 10 bases align to TRBD1. The ends lost 3 bases at V and 6 bases at J; junction bases unmatched: 6. Germline V gene data show CDR1 as SGHDN and CDR2 as FVKESK. The CDR3 contains 15 residues.

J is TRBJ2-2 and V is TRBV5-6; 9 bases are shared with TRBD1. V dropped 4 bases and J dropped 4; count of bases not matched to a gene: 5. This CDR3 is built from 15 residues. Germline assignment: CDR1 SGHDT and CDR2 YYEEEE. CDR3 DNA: TGTGCCAGCAGCCTCAGGACAGGGGTCACCGGGGAGCTGTTTTTT. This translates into CASSLRTGVTGELFF. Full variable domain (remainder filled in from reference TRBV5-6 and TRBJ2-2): DAGVTQSPTHLIKTRGQQVTLRCSPKSGHDTVSWYQQALGQGPQFIFQYYEEEERQRGNFPDRFSGHQFPNYSSELNVNALLLGDSALYLCASSLRTGVTGELFFGEGSRLTVL.

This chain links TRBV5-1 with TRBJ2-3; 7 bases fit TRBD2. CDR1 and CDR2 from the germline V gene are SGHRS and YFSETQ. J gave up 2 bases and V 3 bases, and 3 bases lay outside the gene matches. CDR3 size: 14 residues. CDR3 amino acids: CASSSTSPTDTQYF. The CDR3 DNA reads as TGCGCCAGCAGCTCGACTAGCCCCACAGATACGCAGTATTTT. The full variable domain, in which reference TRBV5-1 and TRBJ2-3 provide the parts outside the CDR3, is KAGVTQTPRYLIKTRGQQVTLSCSPISGHRSVSWYQQTPGQGLQFLFEYFSETQRNKGNFPGRFSGRQFSNSRSEMNVSTLELGDSALYLCASSSTSPTDTQYFGPGTRLTVL.

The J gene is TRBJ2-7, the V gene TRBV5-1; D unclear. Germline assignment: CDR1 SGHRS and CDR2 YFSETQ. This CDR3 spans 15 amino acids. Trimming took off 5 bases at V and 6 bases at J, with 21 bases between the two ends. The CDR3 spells CASRLDPLSYGEQYF. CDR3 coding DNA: TGCGCCAGCAGACTCGATCCTCTCTCGTACGGCGAGCAGTACTTC.

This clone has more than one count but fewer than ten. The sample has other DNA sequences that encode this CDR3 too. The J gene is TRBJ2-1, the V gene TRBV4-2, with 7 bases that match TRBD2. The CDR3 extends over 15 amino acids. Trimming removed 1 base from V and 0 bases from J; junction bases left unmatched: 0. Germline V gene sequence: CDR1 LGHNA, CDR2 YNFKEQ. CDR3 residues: CASSQGTSSYNEQFF. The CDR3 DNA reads TGTGCCAGCAGCCAAGGGACTAGCTCCTACAATGAGCAGTTCTTC.

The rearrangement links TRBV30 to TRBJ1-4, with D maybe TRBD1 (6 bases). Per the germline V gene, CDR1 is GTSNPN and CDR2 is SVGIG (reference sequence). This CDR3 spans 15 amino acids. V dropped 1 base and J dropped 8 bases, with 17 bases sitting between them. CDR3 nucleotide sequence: TGTGCCTGGAGTGGGGGACAAGGGGCCGGGGAAAAACTGTTTTTT. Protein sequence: CAWSGGQGAGEKLFF.

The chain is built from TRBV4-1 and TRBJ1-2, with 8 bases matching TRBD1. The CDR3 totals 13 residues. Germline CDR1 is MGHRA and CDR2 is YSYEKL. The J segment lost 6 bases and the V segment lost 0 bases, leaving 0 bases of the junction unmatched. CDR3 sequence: CASSQDRGHGYTF. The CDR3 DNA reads TGCGCCAGCAGCCAAGACAGGGGGCATGGCTACACCTTC.

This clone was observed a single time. Here the CDR3 DNA reads TGTGCCAGCAGCCAAGATCCAGGGGAAGATACGCAGTATTTT. Translation gives CASSQDPGEDTQYF. V usage is TRBV4-2 and J usage is TRBJ2-3; D perhaps matches TRBD1 (6 bases). Trimming removed 0 bases from V and 5 bases from J, with 9 bases in between. CDR3 length equals 14 residues. The V gene's germline CDR1 is LGHNA and CDR2 YNFKEQ.

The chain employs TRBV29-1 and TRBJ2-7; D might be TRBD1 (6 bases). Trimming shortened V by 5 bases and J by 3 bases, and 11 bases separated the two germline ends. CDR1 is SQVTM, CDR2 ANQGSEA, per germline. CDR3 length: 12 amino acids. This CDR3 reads CSVWTAFYEQYF. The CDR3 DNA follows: TGCAGCGTTTGGACAGCTTTCTACGAGCAGTACTTC.

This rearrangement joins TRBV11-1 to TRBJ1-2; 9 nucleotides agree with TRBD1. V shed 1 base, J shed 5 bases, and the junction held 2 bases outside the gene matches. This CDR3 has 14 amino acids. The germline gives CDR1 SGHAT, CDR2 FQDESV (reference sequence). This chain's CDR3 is CASSLGTGDYGYTF. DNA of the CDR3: TGTGCCAGCAGCTTAGGGACAGGGGATTATGGCTACACCTTC.

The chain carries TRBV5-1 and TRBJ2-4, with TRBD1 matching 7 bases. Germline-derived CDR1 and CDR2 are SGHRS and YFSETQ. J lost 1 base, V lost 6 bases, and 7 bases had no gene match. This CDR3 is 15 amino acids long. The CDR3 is CASKTGPLAKNIQYF. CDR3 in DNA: TGCGCCAGCAAGACAGGGCCGCTCGCCAAAAACATTCAGTACTTC.

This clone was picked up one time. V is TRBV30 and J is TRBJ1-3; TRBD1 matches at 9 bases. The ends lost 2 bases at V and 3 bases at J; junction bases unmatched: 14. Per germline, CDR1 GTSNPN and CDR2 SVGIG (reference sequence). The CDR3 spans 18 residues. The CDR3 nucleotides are TGTGCCTGGAGTCCGGACAGGGGCTTAAACTCGTATGGAAACACCATATATTTT. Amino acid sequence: CAWSPDRGLNSYGNTIYF.